The 24 T cell receptor beta chains below come from one sample, sequenced in a study of shared clonotypes between healthy human individuals. The table came from immunoSEQ multiplex PCR; TCRdb's copy has only in-frame clones and leaves some out. Of approximately 740,000 clones in the sample, approximately 79% are singletons; the top ten hold over 1.5%. Sequencing was carried out using memory CD4+ T cells sorted from blood. Noted subset: CD45RA-negative fraction. The receptor source for this set is a woman aged 25 to 39 in good health.

The V gene is TRBV14, the J gene TRBJ2-1; 9 bases map to TRBD1. CDR3 length: 15 residues. Trimming removed 4 bases from V and 4 bases from J; junction bases left unmatched: 5. CDR1 is SGHDN, CDR2 FVKESK, per germline. CDR3 sequence: CASSLMTGGYNEQFF. DNA of the CDR3: TGTGCCAGCAGCCTTATGACAGGGGGGTACAATGAGCAGTTCTTC.

The V gene is TRBV28, the J gene TRBJ2-7; either TRBD1 or TRBD2 may supply D (5 bases each). The CDR3 consists of 17 residues. The germline gives CDR1 MDHEN, CDR2 SYDVKM. Trimming removed 2 bases at V and 0 bases at J, with 17 bases between. The CDR3 region is CASSLNKLGEDSYEQYF. In DNA, the CDR3 is TGTGCCAGCAGTTTAAATAAATTGGGGGAAGACTCCTACGAGCAGTACTTC.

The chain has TRBV19 and TRBJ1-1; weak D call: TRBD1 (5 bases). Trimming removed 5 bases from V and 4 bases from J, with 17 bases in between. The CDR3 consists of 15 residues. Per the germline V gene, CDR1 is LNHDA and CDR2 is SQIVND (reference sequence). The CDR3 DNA sequence: TGTGCCAGTAGTCCGACCCTTGCGGGGGGCACTGAAGCTTTCTTT. Translated: CASSPTLAGGTEAFF. The whole variable domain, filled in from reference TRBV19 and TRBJ1-1, reads DGGITQSPKYLFRKEGQNVTLSCEQNLNHDAMYWYRQDPGQGLRLIYYSQIVNDFQKGDIAEGYSVSREKKESFPLTVTSAQKNPTAFYLCASSPTLAGGTEAFFGQGTRLTVV.

The CDR3 nucleotides are TGTGCCAGCAGTCCCACCTTAGACAGCAACGAGCAGTACTTC. Translated, it gives CASSPTLDSNEQYF. The chain recombines TRBV27 with TRBJ2-5; D is perhaps TRBD1 (5 bases). TRBJ2-7 explains the end of the DNA better; the J call may be wrong. There are 14 residues in the CDR3. The germline V gene encodes CDR1 MNHEY and CDR2 SMNVEV (reference sequence).

This chain links TRBV6-1 with TRBJ2-3; D is unresolved. This CDR3 comprises 12 residues. Trimming removed 6 bases at V and 4 bases at J, with 8 bases between. Germline V gene lookup returns CDR1 MNHNS and CDR2 SASEGT. CDR3 in DNA: TGTGCCAGCAGGGCCCGCGCAGATACGCAGTATTTT. Protein product: CASRARADTQYF.

This sequence joins TRBV19 and TRBJ1-4, with D unresolved. Deletions cut 5 bases from V and 4 bases from J, with 11 bases between. Looked up from germline, CDR1 is LNHDA and CDR2 is SQIVND (reference sequence). The CDR3 length is 14 residues. The CDR3 spells CASSSVAGNEKLFF. In DNA form, the CDR3 reads TGTGCCAGTAGTTCCGTGGCGGGTAATGAAAAACTGTTTTTT.

V gene TRBV5-1 combines with J gene TRBJ2-3, with D unclear. Germline-derived CDR1 and CDR2 are SGHRS and YFSETQ. V dropped 4 bases and J dropped 2 bases, with 14 bases sitting between them. This CDR3 comprises 15 residues. The CDR3 loop is CASSRSWTDTDTQYF. The DNA for the CDR3 is TGCGCCAGCAGCAGGAGCTGGACGGACACAGATACGCAGTATTTT.

The gene calls are TRBV27 and TRBJ2-7; TRBD2 matches at 9 bases. The CDR3 sequence is 14 residues long. Germline V lookup: CDR1 MNHEY, CDR2 SMNVEV (reference sequence). V trimming: 2 bases; J trimming: 6 bases; junction bases outside the gene matches: 5. DNA of the CDR3: TGTGCCAGCAGTTTAGGTAGGACTAGCGCCGAGCAGTACTTC. Residues: CASSLGRTSAEQYF.

The V call is TRBV28, the J call TRBJ2-7, with D possibly matching TRBD1 (5 bases). The CDR3 totals 15 residues. V was shortened by 6 bases and J by 0 bases, with 15 bases between the two germline ends. Germline-derived CDR1 and CDR2 are MDHEN and SYDVKM. CDR3 residues: CASRFRVPSSYEQYF. Written as DNA, the CDR3 is TGTGCCAGCAGATTCAGGGTTCCGAGCTCCTACGAGCAGTACTTC.

This chain joins TRBV9 and TRBJ1-4, with D perhaps matching TRBD1 (5 bases). This CDR3 contains 16 residues. Germline V gene lookup returns CDR1 SGDLS and CDR2 YYNGEE. Trimming removed 0 bases at V and 0 bases at J, with 9 bases between. The CDR3 DNA reads as TGTGCCAGCAGCGTAGCGGGGCAGGCAACTAATGAAAAACTGTTTTTT. Amino acid sequence: CASSVAGQATNEKLFF.

This sequence joins TRBV18 and TRBJ2-2; 8 bases fit TRBD2. Germline CDR1 KGHSH, CDR2 LQKENI. Trimming cost V 1 base and J 5 bases; bases outside gene matches: 6. CDR3 length: 16 residues. In DNA form, the CDR3 reads TGTGCCAGCTCACCACAGCCTAGCGGGCGGACCGGGGAGCTGTTTTTT. This translates into CASSPQPSGRTGELFF.

This sequence joins TRBV27 and TRBJ1-6; 8 nucleotides line up with TRBD1. Germline CDR1 reads MNHEY; CDR2 reads SMNVEV (reference sequence). J gave up 7 bases and V 6 bases, and 8 bases lay outside the gene matches. The CDR3 is 15 residues long. The CDR3 spells CASRGRQGRNSPLHF. DNA for the CDR3: TGTGCCAGCAGAGGTCGACAGGGGCGCAATTCACCCCTCCACTTT.

The rearrangement links TRBV18 to TRBJ2-5; 9 bases are shared with TRBD2. The J segment lost 5 bases and the V segment lost 0 bases, leaving 10 bases of the junction unmatched. There are 17 residues in the CDR3. The germline gives CDR1 KGHSH, CDR2 LQKENI. CDR3 in amino acids: CASSPPASGEFGETQYF. The DNA for the CDR3 is TGTGCCAGCTCACCACCGGCTAGCGGGGAGTTTGGGGAGACCCAGTACTTC.

The rearrangement joins TRBV2 to TRBJ2-2; D may be TRBD1 (6 bases). Trimming stripped 4 bases from V and 5 bases from J, with 11 bases between. Germline assignment: CDR1 SNHLY and CDR2 FYNNEI. This CDR3 is 14 amino acids long. The CDR3 bases are TGTGCCAGCAGTGTCAGGGGCGGAACCGGGGAGCTGTTTTTT. It translates to CASSVRGGTGELFF.

This chain links TRBV2 with TRBJ1-1, with TRBD1 matching over 8 bases. This CDR3 spans 14 amino acids. Germline V gives CDR1 SNHLY, CDR2 FYNNEI. Trimming at V came to 5 bases and at J to 5 bases, leaving 7 bases not matched to a gene. The DNA of the CDR3 is TGTGCCAGCAGTCGGACAGGGAGGCGGACTGAAGCTTTCTTT. Amino acids: CASSRTGRRTEAFF.

The CDR3 here is CSVVFTDDTEAFF. The CDR3, as DNA: TGCAGCGTTGTATTTACCGACGACACTGAAGCTTTCTTT. This chain connects TRBV29-1 to TRBJ1-1; D is unresolved. Per germline, CDR1 SQVTM and CDR2 ANQGSEA. CDR3 length: 13 amino acids. Between the trimmed V and J ends, which lost 4 bases and 3 bases, there was a span of 12 bases.

The chain links TRBV28 to TRBJ2-1; TRBD2 matches 14 bases. CDR1 MDHEN and CDR2 SYDVKM come from the germline V gene. Trimming cost V 5 bases and J 8 bases; bases outside gene matches: 11. This CDR3 has 17 residues. The CDR3 bases are TGTGCCAGCAGTGGGACCGGGACTAGCGGGAGAGTGTATGAGCAGTTCTTC. Protein sequence: CASSGTGTSGRVYEQFF.

The chain has TRBV5-1 and TRBJ2-5, with 13 nucleotides matching TRBD2. CDR3 size: 15 residues. V shed 4 bases and J 7 bases; nucleotides not matched to a gene: 7. CDR1 SGHRS and CDR2 YFSETQ come from the germline V gene. This chain's CDR3 is CASSKGTSGIGTQYF. The CDR3 DNA is TGCGCCAGCAGCAAAGGGACTAGCGGGATAGGGACCCAGTACTTC.

V usage is TRBV28 and J usage is TRBJ1-4; D is uncertain. V was cut by 2 bases and J by 8 bases, with 9 bases left in between. The CDR3 loop spans 13 amino acids. The germline V gene encodes CDR1 MDHEN and CDR2 SYDVKM. The CDR3 sequence: CASSLPRREKLFF. CDR3 in DNA: TGTGCCAGCAGTTTACCTCGGAGGGAAAAACTGTTTTTT.

This chain connects TRBV7-9 to TRBJ1-3; D uncertain. The CDR3 totals 14 residues. V gave up 8 bases and J gave up 2 bases, with 13 bases separating them. Germline CDR1 and CDR2: SEHNR and FQNEAQ (reference sequence). DNA for the CDR3: TGTGCCAGCTCAAATGCCTGGGCTGGAAACACCATATATTTT. Protein sequence: CASSNAWAGNTIYF.

The gene calls are TRBV27 and TRBJ1-4; tentative D call: TRBD1 (5 bases). The V and J ends lost 6 bases and 7 bases respectively, with 15 bases between them. This CDR3 has 14 amino acids. Looked up from germline, CDR1 is MNHEY and CDR2 is SMNVEV (reference sequence). The CDR3 DNA is TGTGCCAGCAGACGGGGGGGTTTCGGTGAAAAACTGTTTTTT. Its protein product is CASRRGGFGEKLFF. Drawing the rest from reference TRBV27 and TRBJ1-4, the complete variable domain is EAQVTQNPRYLITVTGKKLTVTCSQNMNHEYMSWYRQDPGLGLRQIYYSMNVEVTDKGDVPEGYKVSRKEKRNFPLILESPSPNQTSLYFCASRRGGFGEKLFFGSGTQLSVL.

The chain combines TRBV6-1 with TRBJ1-4, with 9 nucleotides matching TRBD1. The CDR3 spans 15 residues. With 4 bases clipped from V and 5 bases from J, the junction kept 5 bases outside the gene matches. CDR1 and CDR2 (germline): MNHNS, SASEGT. The chain's CDR3 is CASSGQGGGNEKLFF. The CDR3, as DNA: TGTGCCAGCAGTGGACAGGGGGGAGGGAATGAAAAACTGTTTTTT.

The chain is built from TRBV13 and TRBJ2-1; D may be TRBD1 (7 bases). The CDR3 spans 13 residues. V shed 5 bases and J shed 9 bases, with 14 bases lying between them. CDR1 is PRHDT, CDR2 FYEKMQ, per germline (reference sequence). DNA of the CDR3: TGTGCCAGCAGCCTACGCCAGGGGGGTGAGCAGTTCTTC. Translated: CASSLRQGGEQFF.

This chain links TRBV9 with TRBJ2-1, with 9 bases fitting TRBD2. This CDR3 has 15 amino acids. After removal of 3 bases from V and 4 bases from J, the junction contained 5 bases not matched to a gene. From germline, CDR1 is SGDLS and CDR2 YYNGEE. CDR3 amino acids: CASSAPGLAYNEQFF. The CDR3 DNA reads TGTGCCAGCAGCGCACCGGGACTAGCTTACAATGAGCAGTTCTTC.